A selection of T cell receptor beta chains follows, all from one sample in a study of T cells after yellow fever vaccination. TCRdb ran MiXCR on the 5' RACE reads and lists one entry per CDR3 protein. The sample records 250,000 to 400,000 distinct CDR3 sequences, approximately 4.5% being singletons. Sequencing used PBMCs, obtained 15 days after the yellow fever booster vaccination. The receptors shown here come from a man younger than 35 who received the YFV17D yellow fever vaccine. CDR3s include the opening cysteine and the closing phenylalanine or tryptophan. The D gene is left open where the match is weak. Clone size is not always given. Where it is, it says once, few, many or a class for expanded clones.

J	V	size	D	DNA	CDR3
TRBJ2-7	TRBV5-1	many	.	TGCGCCAGCAGCTGGACTGACAGCGCACCTTTCTACGAGCAGTACTTC	CASSWTDSAPFYEQYF
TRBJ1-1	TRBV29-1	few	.	TGCAGCGTTTTCCGGGGAAACACTGAAGCTTTCTTT	CSVFRGNTEAFF
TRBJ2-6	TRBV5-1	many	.	TGCGCCAGCAGCTCACTCCGAACCGGCAGAGAAATGTCTTCTGGGGCCAACGTCCTGACTTTC	CASSSLRTGREMSSGANVLTF
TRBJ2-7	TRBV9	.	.	TGTGCCAGCAGCCGCTTGGTGGGCTACGAGCAGTACTTC	CASSRLVGYEQYF
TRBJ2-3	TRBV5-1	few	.	TGCGCCAGCAGGATCCAGGGTGGTAGCACAGATACGCAGTATTTT	CASRIQGGSTDTQYF
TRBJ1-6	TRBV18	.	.	TGTGCCAGCTCACGTGCCTACCTCCGGGGATTCCCGCGATCACCCCTCCACTTT	CASSRAYLRGFPRSPLHF
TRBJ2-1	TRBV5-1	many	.	TGCGCCAGCAGCTTGGCCAGAGTTCAGGGTTACAATGAGCAGTTCTTC	CASSLARVQGYNEQFF
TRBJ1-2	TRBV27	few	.	TGTGCCAGCAGCCCTCAGGGAAATAACTATGGCTACACCTTC	CASSPQGNNYGYTF
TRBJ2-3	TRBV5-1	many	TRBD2	TGCGCCAGCATGGTACCTAGCGGGGACACAGATACGCAGTATTTT	CASMVPSGDTDTQYF
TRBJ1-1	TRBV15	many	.	TGTGCCACCAGCAGAGGCTCCGCGGGGAACACTGAAGCTTTCTTT	CATSRGSAGNTEAFF
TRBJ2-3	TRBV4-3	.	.	TGCGCCAGCAGCCAAATAGACCTGGCAGATACGCAGTATTTT	CASSQIDLADTQYF
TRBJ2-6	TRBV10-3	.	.	TGTGCCATCAGTGAGTCTGGGGCCAACGTCCTGACTTTC	CAISESGANVLTF
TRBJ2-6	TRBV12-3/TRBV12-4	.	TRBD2	TGTGCCAGCGTAGCGGGGGGCCATGGGGCCAACGTCCTGACTTTC	CASVAGGHGANVLTF
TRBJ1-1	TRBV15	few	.	TGTGCCACCAGCAGAGGGGGGGCAGGGACCCTTGAAGCTTTCTTT	CATSRGGAGTLEAFF
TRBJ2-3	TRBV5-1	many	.	TGCGCCAGCAGCTTGGCCTTCACAGATACGCAGTATTTT	CASSLAFTDTQYF
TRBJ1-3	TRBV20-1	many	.	TGCAGTGCTAGAGATCGCCGGGTATCTGGAAACACCATATATTTT	CSARDRRVSGNTIYF
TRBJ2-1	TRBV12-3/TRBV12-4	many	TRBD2	TGTGCCAGCAGTCCCCGGACTAGCGGGGGGCCCTACAATGAGCAGTTCTTC	CASSPRTSGGPYNEQFF
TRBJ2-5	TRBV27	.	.	TGTGCCAGCAGCGTGGGACCGAGGGAGACCCAGTACTTC	CASSVGPRETQYF
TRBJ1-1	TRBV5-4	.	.	TGTGCCAGCACCGCGGGGGCCACTGAAGCTTTCTTT	CASTAGATEAFF
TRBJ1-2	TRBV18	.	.	TGTGCCAGCTCAGCCATAGACAGTATCTATGGCTACACCTTC	CASSAIDSIYGYTF
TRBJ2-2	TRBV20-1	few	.	TGCAGTGCTAGACAGGAGAACACCGGGGAGCTGTTTTTT	CSARQENTGELFF
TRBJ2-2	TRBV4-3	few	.	TGCGCCAGCAGCCAAGATGGGATAACGGGCACCGGGGAGCTGTTTTTT	CASSQDGITGTGELFF
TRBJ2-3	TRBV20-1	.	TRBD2	TGCAGTGCTTGGTCGGGCCTAGCGGGGGGGGATACGCAGTATTTT	CSAWSGLAGGDTQYF
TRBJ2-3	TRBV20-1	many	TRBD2	TGCAGTGCTAGAGGAGCCGGGACTAGCGGGGGCTCCACAGATACGCAGTATTTT	CSARGAGTSGGSTDTQYF
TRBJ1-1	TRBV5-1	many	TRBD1	TGCGCCAGCAGACGGCAGACAGGGAGGGACACTGAAGCTTTCTTT	CASRRQTGRDTEAFF
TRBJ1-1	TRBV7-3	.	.	TGTGCCAGCAGCTCGCGGGAGGGCACTGAAGCTTTCTTT	CASSSREGTEAFF
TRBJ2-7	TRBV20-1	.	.	TGCAGTGCTAGTTCCGGGGCCATCTACGAGCAGTACTTC	CSASSGAIYEQYF
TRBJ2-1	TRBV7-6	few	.	TGTGCCAGCAGCTTAGCGGGCGGGACTGGACACAATGAGCAGTTCTTC	CASSLAGGTGHNEQFF
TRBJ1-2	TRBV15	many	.	TGTGCCACCAGCAGAGATCATTCCACGGGGGCAGTCTATGGCTACACCTTC	CATSRDHSTGAVYGYTF
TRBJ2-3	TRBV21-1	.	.	TGTGCCGTCCACGACCTTAGCGTCGGGTTTCCAGATACGCAGTATTTT	CAVHDLSVGFPDTQYF
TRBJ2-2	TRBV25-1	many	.	TGTGCCAGCAGTGAATCGACTACCGGGGAGCTGTTTTTT	CASSESTTGELFF
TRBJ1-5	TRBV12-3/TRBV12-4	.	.	TGTGCCAGCAGGTCAGGGTATCTGCAGCCCCAGCATTTT	CASRSGYLQPQHF
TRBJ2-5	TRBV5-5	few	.	TGTGCCAGCAGCTTTGAGGAATACCAAGAGACCCAGTACTTC	CASSFEEYQETQYF
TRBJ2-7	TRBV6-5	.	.	TGTGCCAGCAGATTTACCGGGACACCGATCGCGGGGGAGCAGTACTTC	CASRFTGTPIAGEQYF
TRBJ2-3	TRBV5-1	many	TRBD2	TGCGCCAGCAGCCAGCTGCGGGCGGGGGGTTCAGATACGCAGTATTTT	CASSQLRAGGSDTQYF
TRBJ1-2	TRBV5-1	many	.	TGCGCCAGCACCTGGGGGTATGACTATGGCTACACCTTC	CASTWGYDYGYTF
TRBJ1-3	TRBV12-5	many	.	TGTGCCATCCAGGCCCGGGAGGCCTCTGGAAACACCATATATTTT	CAIQAREASGNTIYF
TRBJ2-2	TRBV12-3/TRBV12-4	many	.	TGTGCCAGCAGTCCTTCGGCGGCCGGGGAGCTGTTTTTT	CASSPSAAGELFF
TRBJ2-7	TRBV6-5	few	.	TGTGCCAGCAGTTACAGGGAGACCTACGAGCAGCACTTC	CASSYRETYEQHF
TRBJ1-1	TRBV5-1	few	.	TGCGCCAGCGAACGGGAGGGGTCAAGTGAAGCTTTCTTT	CASEREGSSEAFF
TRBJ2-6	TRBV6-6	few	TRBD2	TGTGCCAGCAGCCGGCGACTAGCGGGGGCACTCTCTGGGGCCAACGTCCTGACTTTC	CASSRRLAGALSGANVLTF
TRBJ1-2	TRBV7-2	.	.	TGTGCCAGCAGCGCTACGACCGACCATGTAGGCTACACCTTC	CASSATTDHVGYTF
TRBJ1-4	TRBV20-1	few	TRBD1	TGCAGTGTCTCACAGGGGACAGATGAAAAACTGTTTTTT	CSVSQGTDEKLFF
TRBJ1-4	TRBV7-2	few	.	TGTGCCAGCAGCTTTTATACAGGGTTGGGAGAAAAACTGTTTTTT	CASSFYTGLGEKLFF
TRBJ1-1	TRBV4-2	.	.	TGTGCCAGCAGCCAAGGGGTGGGCGGAACTGAAGCTTTCTTT	CASSQGVGGTEAFF
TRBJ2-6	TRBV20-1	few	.	TGCAGTGCTAGACCCGGAGGGGCTGGGGCCAACGTCCTGACTTTC	CSARPGGAGANVLTF
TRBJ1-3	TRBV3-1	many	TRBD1	TGTGCCAGCAGCTACAGGGACAGAGGAAACACCATATATTTT	CASSYRDRGNTIYF
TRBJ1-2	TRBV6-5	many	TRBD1	TGTGCCAGCAGTTACCCCCTCGTCCCGGGACAGTACCTCTATGGCTACACCTTC	CASSYPLVPGQYLYGYTF
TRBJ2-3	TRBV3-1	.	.	TGTGCCAGCAGCCAAGGGACTAGCACAGATACGCAGTATTTT	CASSQGTSTDTQYF
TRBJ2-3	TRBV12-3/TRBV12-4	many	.	TGTGCCAGCAAAACGGACAGCACCACAGATACGCAGTATTTT	CASKTDSTTDTQYF
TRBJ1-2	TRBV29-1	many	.	TGCTCAGGACAGACTAACTATGGCTACACCTTC	CSGQTNYGYTF
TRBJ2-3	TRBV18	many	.	TGTGCCAGCTCACCAAGTAGCGCGGAAGATACGCAGTATTTT	CASSPSSAEDTQYF
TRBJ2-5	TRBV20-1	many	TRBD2	TGCAGTGCTTCCGGGACTAGCGGGACACAAGAGACCCAGTACTTC	CSASGTSGTQETQYF